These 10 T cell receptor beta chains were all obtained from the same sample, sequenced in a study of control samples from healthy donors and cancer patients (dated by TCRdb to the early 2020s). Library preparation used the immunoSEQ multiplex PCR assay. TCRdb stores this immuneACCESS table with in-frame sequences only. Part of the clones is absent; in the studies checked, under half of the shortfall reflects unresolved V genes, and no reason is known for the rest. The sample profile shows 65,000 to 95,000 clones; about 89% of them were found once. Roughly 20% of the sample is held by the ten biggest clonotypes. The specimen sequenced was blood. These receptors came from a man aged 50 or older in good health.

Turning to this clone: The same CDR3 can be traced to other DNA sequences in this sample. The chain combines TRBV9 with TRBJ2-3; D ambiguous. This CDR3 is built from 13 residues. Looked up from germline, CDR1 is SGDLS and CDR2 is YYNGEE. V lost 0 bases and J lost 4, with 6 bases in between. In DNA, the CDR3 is TGTGCCAGCAGCGTAGCGGGTTCAGATACGCAGTATTTT. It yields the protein CASSVAGSDTQYF.

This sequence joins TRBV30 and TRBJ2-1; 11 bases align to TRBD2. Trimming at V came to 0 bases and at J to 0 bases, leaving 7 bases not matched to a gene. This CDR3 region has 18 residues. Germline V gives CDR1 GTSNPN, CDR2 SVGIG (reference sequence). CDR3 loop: CAWSVTSGSLSSYNEQFF. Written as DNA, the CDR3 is TGTGCCTGGAGTGTAACTAGCGGGAGCCTTAGCTCCTACAATGAGCAGTTCTTC.

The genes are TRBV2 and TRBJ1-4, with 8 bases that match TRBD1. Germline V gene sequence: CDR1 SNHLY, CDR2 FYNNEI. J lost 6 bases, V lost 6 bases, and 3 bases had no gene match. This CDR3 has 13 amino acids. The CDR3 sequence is CASRAGGYEKLFF. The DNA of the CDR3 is TGTGCCAGCAGGGCAGGGGGCTATGAAAAACTGTTTTTT.

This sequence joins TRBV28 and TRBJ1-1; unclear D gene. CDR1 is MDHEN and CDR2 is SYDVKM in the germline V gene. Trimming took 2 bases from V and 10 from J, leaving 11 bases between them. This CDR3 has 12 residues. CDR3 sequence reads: CASSLEWKGAFF. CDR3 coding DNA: TGTGCCAGCAGTTTAGAGTGGAAGGGAGCTTTCTTT.

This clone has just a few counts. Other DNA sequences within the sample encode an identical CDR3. The CDR3 coding sequence is TGTGCCAGCAGAGGAGGGGGCACTGAAGCTTTCTTT. It is translated as CASRGGGTEAFF. The chain links TRBV12-3 or TRBV12-4 to TRBJ1-1; possible D gene TRBD1, 6 bases. The CDR3 is 12 residues long. The V end lost 6 bases, the J end lost 4 bases, and 9 bases lay between the germline ends.

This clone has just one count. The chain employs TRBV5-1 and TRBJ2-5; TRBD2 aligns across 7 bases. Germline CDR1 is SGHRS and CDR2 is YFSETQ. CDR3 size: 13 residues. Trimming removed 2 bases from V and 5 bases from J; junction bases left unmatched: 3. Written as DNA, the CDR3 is TGCGCCAGCAGCTTAGGACTAGTGGAGACCCAGTACTTC. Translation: CASSLGLVETQYF.

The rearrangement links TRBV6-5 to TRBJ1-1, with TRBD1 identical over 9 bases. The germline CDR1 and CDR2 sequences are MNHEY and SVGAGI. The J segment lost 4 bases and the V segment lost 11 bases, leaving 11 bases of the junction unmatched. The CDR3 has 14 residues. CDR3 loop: CAGDPQGAGTEAFF. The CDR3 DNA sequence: TGTGCCGGAGACCCACAGGGGGCGGGCACTGAAGCTTTCTTT.

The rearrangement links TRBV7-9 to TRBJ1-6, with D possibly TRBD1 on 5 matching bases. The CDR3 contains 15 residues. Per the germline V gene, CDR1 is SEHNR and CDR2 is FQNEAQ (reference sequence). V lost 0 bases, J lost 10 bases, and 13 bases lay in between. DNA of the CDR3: TGTGCCAGCAGCTTAGCAGGGGACCGACGGTCACCCCTCCACTTT. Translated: CASSLAGDRRSPLHF. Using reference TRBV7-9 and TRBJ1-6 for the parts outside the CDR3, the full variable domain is DTGVSQNPRHKITKRGQNVTFRCDPISEHNRLYWYRQTLGQGPEFLTYFQNEAQLEKSRLLSDRFSAERPKGSFSTLEIQRTEQGDSAMYLCASSLAGDRRSPLHFGNGTRLTVT.

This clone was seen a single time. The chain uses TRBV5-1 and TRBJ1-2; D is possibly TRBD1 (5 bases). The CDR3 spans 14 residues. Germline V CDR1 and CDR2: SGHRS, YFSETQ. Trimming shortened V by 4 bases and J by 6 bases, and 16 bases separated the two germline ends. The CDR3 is CASSGGTWGNGYTF. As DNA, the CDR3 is TGCGCCAGCAGCGGGGGAACATGGGGCAATGGCTACACCTTC. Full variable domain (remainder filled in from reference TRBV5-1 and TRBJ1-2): KAGVTQTPRYLIKTRGQQVTLSCSPISGHRSVSWYQQTPGQGLQFLFEYFSETQRNKGNFPGRFSGRQFSNSRSEMNVSTLELGDSALYLCASSGGTWGNGYTFGSGTRLTVV.

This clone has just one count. The chain's CDR3 is CASSLVIPGPMSNQPQHF. The DNA for the CDR3 is TGTGCCAGCAGCTTAGTGATCCCGGGCCCGATGAGCAATCAGCCCCAGCATTTT. The chain is built from TRBV7-2 and TRBJ1-5, with unresolved D. The CDR3 loop spans 18 amino acids. With 1 base removed from V and 1 base from J, the gap between germline ends came to 17 bases. Germline V gene lookup returns CDR1 SGHTA and CDR2 FQGNSA.